A single sample gave rise to the 7 T cell receptor beta chains below, sequenced in a study of CD8+ T cells in alopecia areata. RNA extraction and reverse transcription yielded cDNA as sequencing template. Data came from immunoSEQ multiplex PCR; TCRdb stores just in-frame clones and leaves some out. The sample records 11,000 or so clones, approximately 60% being singletons. Alopecia areata patients had lesional scalp punch biopsies and peripheral blood taken from them. Sequencing was done on a sample of skin. The receptors come from a human donor with alopecia areata.

The J gene is TRBJ2-1, the V gene TRBV18, with TRBD1 matching over 9 bases. V lost 5 bases and J lost 4; bases outside the gene matches: 3. This CDR3 comprises 14 residues. The germline CDR1 and CDR2 sequences are KGHSH and LQKENI. The CDR3 spells CASSGTGYYNEQFF. The CDR3 coding sequence is TGTGCCAGCTCAGGGACAGGGTATTACAATGAGCAGTTCTTC.

The chain combines TRBV6-1 with TRBJ1-5; D is ambiguous. Germline V lookup: CDR1 MNHNS, CDR2 SASEGT. This CDR3 is built from 13 residues. Trimming removed 3 bases from V and 2 bases from J, with 5 bases in between. The CDR3 DNA sequence: TGTGCCAGCAGTGAGTTTGGCAATCAGCCCCAGCATTTT. As protein: CASSEFGNQPQHF.

The chain combines TRBV6-5 with TRBJ1-5; D is possibly TRBD1 (5 bases). Germline CDR1 MNHEY, CDR2 SVGAGI. The length of the CDR3 is 16 residues. Trimming removed 4 bases from V and 0 bases from J, with 13 bases in between. The CDR3 nucleotides read TGTGCCAGCAGTTCGGGGGGGGTGTATAGCAATCAGCCCCAGCATTTT. Its translation: CASSSGGVYSNQPQHF.

The chain has TRBV29-1 and TRBJ1-4; TRBD1 agrees at 10 bases. V lost 7 bases and J lost 7; bases outside the gene matches: 6. The CDR3 length is 13 residues. Germline assignment: CDR1 SQVTM and CDR2 ANQGSEA. CDR3 sequence: CSAGQGGREKLFF. In DNA form, the CDR3 reads TGCAGCGCCGGACAGGGGGGGCGTGAAAAACTGTTTTTT.

The V call is TRBV30, the J call TRBJ2-5; 10 bases match TRBD2. Unmatched junction bases numbered 12, after V lost 3 bases and J lost 5 bases. In germline, CDR1 is GTSNPN, CDR2 SVGIG (reference sequence). This CDR3 has 16 amino acids. Written as DNA, the CDR3 is TGTGCCTGGAGAACTGGGCTAGCGGGGGCCAGGGAGACCCAGTACTTC. This sequence encodes CAWRTGLAGARETQYF.

This clone appeared a few times. V usage is TRBV6-5 and J usage is TRBJ2-7; D not resolved. The CDR3 is made up of 14 amino acids. V was cut by 0 bases and J by 2 bases, with 8 bases left in between. The germline V gene has CDR1 MNHEY and CDR2 SVGAGI. As DNA, the CDR3 is TGTGCCAGCAGTTACTCCGGCGGACCCTACGAGCAGTACTTC. The encoded protein is CASSYSGGPYEQYF.

The chain links TRBV7-2 to TRBJ2-7, with D perhaps given as TRBD1 or TRBD2 (5 bases each). Germline V gene sequence: CDR1 SGHTA, CDR2 FQGNSA. With 3 bases removed from V and 0 bases from J, the gap between germline ends came to 15 bases. This CDR3 comprises 16 residues. The CDR3 loop is CASSFLRKGSSYEQYF. CDR3 sequence (DNA): TGTGCCAGCAGCTTCCTCCGGAAGGGGAGCTCCTACGAGCAGTACTTC.